This TCR beta chain was retrieved from a study of blood T cell repertoires in COVID-19. In the study overall: Acute-phase and convalescent COVID-19 samples originated in the United States, Italy and Spain. The cDNA or gDNA used as material had been derived from T cells, B-cell-depleted T cells, or PBMCs.

Study processing details: Nucleated cell number was recorded as an estimate derived from reference gene primer amplification. Some clones are missing from TCRdb's copy, which holds only in-frame ones; the method was immunoSEQ multiplex PCR. The DNA gave D and trimming, while V, J and clone size come from that table. This table has some 400,000 clones, roughly four fifths appearing once. The germline V gene encodes CDR1 SNHLY and CDR2 FYNNEI. The CDR3 runs to 12 residues. V was clipped by 6 bases and J by 3 bases, with 6 bases between them. The TCR comes from a human donor with acute or convalescent COVID-19. The donor label of this sample is uncertain. The chain employs TRBV2 and TRBJ1-5; D is ambiguous. Sequencing was carried out using peripheral blood. The CDR3 nucleotides are TGTGCCAGCAGGGGCACCAATCAGCCCCAGCATTTT. It yields the protein CASRGTNQPQHF. The entire variable domain, with the rest obtained from reference TRBV2 and TRBJ1-5, is as follows: EPEVTQTPSHQVTQMGQEVILRCVPISNHLYFYWYRQILGQKVEFLVSFYNNEISEKSEIFDDQFSVERPDGSNFTLKIRSTKLEDSAMYFCASRGTNQPQHFGDGTRLSIL.